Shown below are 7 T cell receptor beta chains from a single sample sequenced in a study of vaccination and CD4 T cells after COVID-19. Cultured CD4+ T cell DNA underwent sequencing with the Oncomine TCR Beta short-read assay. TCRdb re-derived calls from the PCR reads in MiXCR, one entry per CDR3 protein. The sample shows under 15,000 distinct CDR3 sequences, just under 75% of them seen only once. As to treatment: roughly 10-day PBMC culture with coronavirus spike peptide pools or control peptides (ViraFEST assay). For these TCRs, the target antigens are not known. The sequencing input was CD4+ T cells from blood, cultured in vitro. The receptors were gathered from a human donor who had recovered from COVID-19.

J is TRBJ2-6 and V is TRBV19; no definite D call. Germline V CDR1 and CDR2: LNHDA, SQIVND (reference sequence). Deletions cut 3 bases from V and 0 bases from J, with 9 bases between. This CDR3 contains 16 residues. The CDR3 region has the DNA TGTGCCAGTAGTATGTTTGGATCCTCTGGGGCCAACGTCCTGACTTTC. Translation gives CASSMFGSSGANVLTF.

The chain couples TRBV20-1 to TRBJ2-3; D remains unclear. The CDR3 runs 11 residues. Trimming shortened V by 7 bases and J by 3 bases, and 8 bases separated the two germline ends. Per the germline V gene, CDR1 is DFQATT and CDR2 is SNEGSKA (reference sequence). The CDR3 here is CSGEATDTQYF. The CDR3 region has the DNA TGCAGTGGGGAAGCAACAGATACGCAGTATTTT.

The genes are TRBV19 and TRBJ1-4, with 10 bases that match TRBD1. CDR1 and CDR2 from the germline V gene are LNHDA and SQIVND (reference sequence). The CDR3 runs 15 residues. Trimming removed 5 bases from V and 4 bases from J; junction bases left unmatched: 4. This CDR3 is CASSDGTGVNEKLFF. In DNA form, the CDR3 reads TGTGCCAGTAGTGACGGGACAGGGGTTAATGAAAAACTGTTTTTT. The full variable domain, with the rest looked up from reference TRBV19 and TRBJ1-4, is DGGITQSPKYLFRKEGQNVTLSCEQNLNHDAMYWYRQDPGQGLRLIYYSQIVNDFQKGDIAEGYSVSREKKESFPLTVTSAQKNPTAFYLCASSDGTGVNEKLFFGSGTQLSVL.

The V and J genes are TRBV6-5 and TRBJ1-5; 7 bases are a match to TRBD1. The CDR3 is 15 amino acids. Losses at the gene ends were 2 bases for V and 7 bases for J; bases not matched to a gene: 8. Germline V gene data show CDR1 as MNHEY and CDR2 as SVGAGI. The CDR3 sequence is CASSYREGAGQPQHF. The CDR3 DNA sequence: TGTGCCAGCAGTTACCGGGAGGGGGCAGGCCAGCCCCAGCATTTT.

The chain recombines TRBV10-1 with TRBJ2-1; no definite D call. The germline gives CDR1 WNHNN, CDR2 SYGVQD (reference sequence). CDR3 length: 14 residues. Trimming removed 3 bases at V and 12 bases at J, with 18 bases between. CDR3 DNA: TGCGCCAGCAGTGATCCGAAGGTTGCTGGCCCGCAGTTCTTC. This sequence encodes CASSDPKVAGPQFF.

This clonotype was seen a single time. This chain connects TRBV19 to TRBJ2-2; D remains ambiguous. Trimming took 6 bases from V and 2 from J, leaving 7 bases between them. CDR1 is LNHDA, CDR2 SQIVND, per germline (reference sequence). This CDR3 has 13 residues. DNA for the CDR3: TGTGCCAGTAGGAAGGGAAACACCGGGGAGCTGTTTTTT. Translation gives CASRKGNTGELFF. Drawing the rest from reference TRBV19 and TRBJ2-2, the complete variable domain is DGGITQSPKYLFRKEGQNVTLSCEQNLNHDAMYWYRQDPGQGLRLIYYSQIVNDFQKGDIAEGYSVSREKKESFPLTVTSAQKNPTAFYLCASRKGNTGELFFGEGSRLTVL.

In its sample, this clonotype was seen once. CDR3 in amino acids: CASSRQGAGETQYF. In DNA form, the CDR3 reads TGTGCCAGCAGCCGACAGGGGGCCGGGGAGACCCAGTACTTC. The chain is built from TRBV7-2 and TRBJ2-5, with 10 bases matching TRBD1. Germline V CDR1 and CDR2: SGHTA, FQGNSA. This CDR3 is 14 amino acids long. Trimming removed 5 bases from V and 5 bases from J; junction bases left unmatched: 5.